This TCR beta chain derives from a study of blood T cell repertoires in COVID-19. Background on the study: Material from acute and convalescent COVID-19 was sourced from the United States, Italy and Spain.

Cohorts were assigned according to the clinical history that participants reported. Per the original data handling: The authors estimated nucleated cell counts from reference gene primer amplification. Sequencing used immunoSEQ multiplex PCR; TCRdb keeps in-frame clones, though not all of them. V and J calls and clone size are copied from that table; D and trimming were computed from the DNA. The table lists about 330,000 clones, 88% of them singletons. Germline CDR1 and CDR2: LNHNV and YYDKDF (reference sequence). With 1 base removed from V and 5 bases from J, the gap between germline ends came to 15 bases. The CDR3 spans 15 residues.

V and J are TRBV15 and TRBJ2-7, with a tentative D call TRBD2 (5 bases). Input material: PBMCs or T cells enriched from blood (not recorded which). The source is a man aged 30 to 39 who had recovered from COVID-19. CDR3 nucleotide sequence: TGTGCCACCAGCAGAGCCCGAGGGTATGCGGACGAGCAGTACTTC. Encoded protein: CATSRARGYADEQYF.